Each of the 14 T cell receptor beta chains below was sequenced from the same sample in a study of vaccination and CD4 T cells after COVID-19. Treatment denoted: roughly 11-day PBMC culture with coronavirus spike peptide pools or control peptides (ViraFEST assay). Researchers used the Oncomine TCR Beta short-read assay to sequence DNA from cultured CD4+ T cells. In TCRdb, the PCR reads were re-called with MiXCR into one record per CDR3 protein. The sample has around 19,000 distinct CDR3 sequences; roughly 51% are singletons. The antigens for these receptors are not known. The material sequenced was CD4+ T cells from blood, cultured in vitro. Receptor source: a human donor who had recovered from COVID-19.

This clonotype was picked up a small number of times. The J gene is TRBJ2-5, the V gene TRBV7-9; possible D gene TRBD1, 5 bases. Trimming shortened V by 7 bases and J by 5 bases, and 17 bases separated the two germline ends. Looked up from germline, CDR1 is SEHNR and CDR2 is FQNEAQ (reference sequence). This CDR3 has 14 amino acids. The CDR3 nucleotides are TGTGCCAGCATGTGGTTGGGGCGTTCTGAGACCCAGTACTTC. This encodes CASMWLGRSETQYF.

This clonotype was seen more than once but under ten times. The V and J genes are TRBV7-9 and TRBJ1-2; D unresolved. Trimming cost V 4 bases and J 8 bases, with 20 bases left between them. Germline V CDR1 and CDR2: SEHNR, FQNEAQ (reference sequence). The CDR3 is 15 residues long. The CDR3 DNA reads TGTGCCAGCAGCTCGACCTTCCGGACCTCTAGAGGCTACACCTTC. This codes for CASSSTFRTSRGYTF.

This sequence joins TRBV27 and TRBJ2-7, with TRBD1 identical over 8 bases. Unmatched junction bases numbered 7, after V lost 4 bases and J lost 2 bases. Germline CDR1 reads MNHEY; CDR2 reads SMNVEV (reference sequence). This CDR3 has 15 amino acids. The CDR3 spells CASSSPDRGPYEQYF. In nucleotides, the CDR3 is TGTGCCAGCAGTTCCCCCGACAGGGGTCCCTACGAGCAGTACTTC.

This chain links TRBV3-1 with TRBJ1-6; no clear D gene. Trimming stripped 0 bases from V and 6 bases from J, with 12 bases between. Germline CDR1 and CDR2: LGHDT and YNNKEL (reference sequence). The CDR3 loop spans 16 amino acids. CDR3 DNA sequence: TGTGCCAGCAGCCAAGATGGCGCGAGGCTTAATTCACCCCTCCACTTT. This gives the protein CASSQDGARLNSPLHF.

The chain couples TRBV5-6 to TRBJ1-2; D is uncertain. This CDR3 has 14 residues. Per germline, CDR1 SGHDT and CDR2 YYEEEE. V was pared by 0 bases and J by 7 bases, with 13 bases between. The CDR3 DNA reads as TGTGCCAGCAGCTTGGGTCAATTAACAGCTGGCTACACCTTC. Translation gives CASSLGQLTAGYTF.

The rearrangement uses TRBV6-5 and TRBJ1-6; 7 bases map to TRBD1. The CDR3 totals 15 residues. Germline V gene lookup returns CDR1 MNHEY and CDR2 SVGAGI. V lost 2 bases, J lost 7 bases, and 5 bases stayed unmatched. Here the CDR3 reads CASSYIGRGNSPLHF. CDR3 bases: TGTGCCAGCAGTTACATCGGCAGGGGGAATTCACCCCTCCACTTT.

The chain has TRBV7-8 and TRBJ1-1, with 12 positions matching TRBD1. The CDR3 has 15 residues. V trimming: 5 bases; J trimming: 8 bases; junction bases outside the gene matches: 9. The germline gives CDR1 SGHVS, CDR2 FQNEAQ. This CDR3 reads CASSTGGQGAQEAFF. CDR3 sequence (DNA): TGTGCCAGCAGCACCGGGGGACAGGGGGCCCAAGAAGCTTTCTTT.

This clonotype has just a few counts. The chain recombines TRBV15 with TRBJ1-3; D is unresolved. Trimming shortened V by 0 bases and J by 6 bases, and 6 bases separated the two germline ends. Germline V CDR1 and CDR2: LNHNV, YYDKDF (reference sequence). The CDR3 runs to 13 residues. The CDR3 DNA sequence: TGTGCCACCAGCAGAGACCGGGTAAACACCATATATTTT. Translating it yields CATSRDRVNTIYF.

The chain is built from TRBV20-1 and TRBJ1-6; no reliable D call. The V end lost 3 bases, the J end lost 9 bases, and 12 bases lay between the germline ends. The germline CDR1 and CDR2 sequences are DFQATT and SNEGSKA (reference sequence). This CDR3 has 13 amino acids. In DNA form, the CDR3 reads TGCAGTGCTAGTAGGGATCCTAGTTCACCCCTCCACTTT. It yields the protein CSASRDPSSPLHF.

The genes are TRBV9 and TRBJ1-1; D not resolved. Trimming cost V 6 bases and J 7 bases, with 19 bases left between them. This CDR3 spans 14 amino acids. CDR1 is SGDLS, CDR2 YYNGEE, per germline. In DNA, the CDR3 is TGTGCCAGCACCCCAACGTGGCAGAGGGTTGAAGCTTTCTTT. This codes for CASTPTWQRVEAFF.

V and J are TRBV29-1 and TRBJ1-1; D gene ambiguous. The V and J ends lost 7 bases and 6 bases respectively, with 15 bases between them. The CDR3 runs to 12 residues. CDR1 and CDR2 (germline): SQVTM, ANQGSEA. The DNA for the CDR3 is TGCAGCGGCGGGGAGGGTAGGGCTGAAGCTTTCTTT. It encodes CSGGEGRAEAFF.

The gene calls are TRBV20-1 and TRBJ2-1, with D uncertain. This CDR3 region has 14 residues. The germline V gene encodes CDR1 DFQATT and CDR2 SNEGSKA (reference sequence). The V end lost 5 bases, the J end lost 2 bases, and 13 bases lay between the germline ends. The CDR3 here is CSALDPGPYNEQFF. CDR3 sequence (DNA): TGCAGTGCTCTGGACCCAGGACCCTACAATGAGCAGTTCTTC.

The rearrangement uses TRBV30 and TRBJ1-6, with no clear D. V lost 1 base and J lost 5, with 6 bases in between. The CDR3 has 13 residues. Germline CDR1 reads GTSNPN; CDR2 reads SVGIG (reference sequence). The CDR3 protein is CAWSGWDNSPLHF. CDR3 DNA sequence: TGTGCCTGGAGTGGATGGGATAATTCACCCCTCCACTTT.

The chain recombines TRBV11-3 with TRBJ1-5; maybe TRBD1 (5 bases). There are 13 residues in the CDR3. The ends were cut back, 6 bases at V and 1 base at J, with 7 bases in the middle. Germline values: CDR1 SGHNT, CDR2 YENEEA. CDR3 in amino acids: CASSGDSNQPQHF. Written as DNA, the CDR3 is TGTGCCAGCAGTGGGGACAGCAATCAGCCCCAGCATTTT.